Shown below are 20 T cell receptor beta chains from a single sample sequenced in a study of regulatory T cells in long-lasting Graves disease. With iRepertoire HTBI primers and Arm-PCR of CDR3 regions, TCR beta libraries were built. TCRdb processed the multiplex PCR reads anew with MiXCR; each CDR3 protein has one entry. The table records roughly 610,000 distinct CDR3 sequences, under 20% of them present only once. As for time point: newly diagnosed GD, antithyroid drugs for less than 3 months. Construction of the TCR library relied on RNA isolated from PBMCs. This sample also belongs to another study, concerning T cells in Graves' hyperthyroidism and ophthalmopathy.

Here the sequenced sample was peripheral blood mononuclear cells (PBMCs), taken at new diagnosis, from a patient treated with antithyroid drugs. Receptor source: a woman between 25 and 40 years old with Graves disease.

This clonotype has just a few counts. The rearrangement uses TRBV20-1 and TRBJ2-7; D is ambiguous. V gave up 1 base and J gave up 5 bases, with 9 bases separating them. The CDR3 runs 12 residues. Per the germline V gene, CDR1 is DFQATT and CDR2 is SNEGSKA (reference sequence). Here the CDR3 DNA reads TGCAGTGCTAGAGTTAAGGGCCACGAGCAGTACTTC. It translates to CSARVKGHEQYF.

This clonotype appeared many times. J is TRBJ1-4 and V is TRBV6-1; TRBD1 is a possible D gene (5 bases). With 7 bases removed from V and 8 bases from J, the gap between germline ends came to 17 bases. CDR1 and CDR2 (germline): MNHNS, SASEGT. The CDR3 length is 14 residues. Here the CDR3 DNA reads TGTGCCAGCAACACCCAAGGGACCCAAGAAAAACTGTTTTTT. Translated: CASNTQGTQEKLFF.

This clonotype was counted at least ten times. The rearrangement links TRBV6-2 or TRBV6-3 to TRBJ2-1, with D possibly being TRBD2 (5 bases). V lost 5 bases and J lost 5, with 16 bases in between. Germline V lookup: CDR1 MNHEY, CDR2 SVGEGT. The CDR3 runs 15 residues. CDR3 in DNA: TGTGCCAGCAGTACCGACTATACGGCTCACAATGAGCAGTTCTTC. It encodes CASSTDYTAHNEQFF.

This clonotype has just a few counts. As DNA, the CDR3 is TGTGCCAGCAGCACCCGTGTGGGACTAGGCGGCACAGATACGCAGTATTTT. This sequence encodes CASSTRVGLGGTDTQYF. The chain employs TRBV7-2 and TRBJ2-3; 8 nucleotides align to TRBD2. Germline V gene lookup returns CDR1 SGHTA and CDR2 FQGNSA. The trim removed 5 bases at V and 1 base at J, leaving 11 bases unmatched. The CDR3 consists of 17 residues.

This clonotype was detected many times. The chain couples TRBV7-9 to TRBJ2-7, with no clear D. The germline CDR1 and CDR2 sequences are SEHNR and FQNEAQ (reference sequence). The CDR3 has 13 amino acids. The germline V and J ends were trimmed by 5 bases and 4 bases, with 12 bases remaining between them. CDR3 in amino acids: CASSPPGVYEQYF. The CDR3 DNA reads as TGTGCCAGCAGCCCTCCCGGCGTTTACGAGCAGTACTTC.

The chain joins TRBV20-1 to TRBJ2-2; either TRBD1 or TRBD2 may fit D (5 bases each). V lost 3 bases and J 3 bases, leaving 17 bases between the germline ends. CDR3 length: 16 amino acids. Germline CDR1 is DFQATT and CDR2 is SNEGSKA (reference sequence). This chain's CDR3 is CSASSGLRGDTGELFF. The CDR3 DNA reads TGCAGTGCTAGCTCCGGACTCAGAGGGGACACCGGGGAGCTGTTTTTT.

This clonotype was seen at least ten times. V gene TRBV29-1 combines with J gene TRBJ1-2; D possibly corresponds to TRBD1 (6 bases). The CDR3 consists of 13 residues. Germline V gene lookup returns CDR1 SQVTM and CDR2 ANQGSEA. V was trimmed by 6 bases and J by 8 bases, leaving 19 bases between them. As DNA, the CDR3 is TGCAGCGTAGAAAGGGACAAGGCGCGAGGCTACACCTTC. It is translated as CSVERDKARGYTF.

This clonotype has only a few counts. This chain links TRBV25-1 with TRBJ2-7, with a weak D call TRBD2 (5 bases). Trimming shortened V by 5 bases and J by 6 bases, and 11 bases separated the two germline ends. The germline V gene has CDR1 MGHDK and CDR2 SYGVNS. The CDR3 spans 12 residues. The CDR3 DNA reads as TGTGCCAGCAGTTTTAGCGCGGGCGAGCAGTACTTC. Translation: CASSFSAGEQYF.

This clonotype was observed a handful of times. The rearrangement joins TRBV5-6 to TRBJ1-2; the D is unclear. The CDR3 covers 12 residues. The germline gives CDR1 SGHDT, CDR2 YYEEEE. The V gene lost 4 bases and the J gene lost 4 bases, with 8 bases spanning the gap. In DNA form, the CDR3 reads TGTGCCAGCAGCGTCTCCGCCTATGGCTACACCTTC. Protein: CASSVSAYGYTF.

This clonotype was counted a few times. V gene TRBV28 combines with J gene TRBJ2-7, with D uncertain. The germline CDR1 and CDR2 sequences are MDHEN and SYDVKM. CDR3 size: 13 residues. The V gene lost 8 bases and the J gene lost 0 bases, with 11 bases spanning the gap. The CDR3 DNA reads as TGTGCCAGCCGGCACACAAACTCCTACGAGCAGTACTTC. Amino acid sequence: CASRHTNSYEQYF.

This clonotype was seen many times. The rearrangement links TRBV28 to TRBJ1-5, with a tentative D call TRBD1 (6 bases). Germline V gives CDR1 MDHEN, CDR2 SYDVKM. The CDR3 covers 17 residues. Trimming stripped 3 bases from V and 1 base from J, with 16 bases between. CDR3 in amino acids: CASSFVGGQMSNQPQHF. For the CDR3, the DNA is TGTGCCAGCAGTTTCGTCGGGGGGCAGATGAGCAATCAGCCCCAGCATTTT.

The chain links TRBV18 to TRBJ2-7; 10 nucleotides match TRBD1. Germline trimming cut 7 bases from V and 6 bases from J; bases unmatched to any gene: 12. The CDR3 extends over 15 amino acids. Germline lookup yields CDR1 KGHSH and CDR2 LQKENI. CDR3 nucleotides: TGTGCCAGCTGGGGACAGGGGAAGGGAGTGGCCGAGCAGTACTTC. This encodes CASWGQGKGVAEQYF.

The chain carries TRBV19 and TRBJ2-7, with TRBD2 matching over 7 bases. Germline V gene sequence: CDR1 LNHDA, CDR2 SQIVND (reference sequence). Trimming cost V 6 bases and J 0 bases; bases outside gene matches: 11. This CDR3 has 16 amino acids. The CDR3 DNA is TGTGCCAGTAGCATTCCGGGGGGAGTTTCCTCCTACGAGCAGTACTTC. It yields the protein CASSIPGGVSSYEQYF.

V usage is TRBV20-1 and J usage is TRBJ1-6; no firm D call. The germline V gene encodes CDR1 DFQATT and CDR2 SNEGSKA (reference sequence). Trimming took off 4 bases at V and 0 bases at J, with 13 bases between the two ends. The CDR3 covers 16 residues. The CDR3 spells CSATDRTSSYNSPLHF. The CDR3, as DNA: TGCAGTGCTACTGACCGTACGAGCTCCTATAATTCACCCCTCCACTTT.

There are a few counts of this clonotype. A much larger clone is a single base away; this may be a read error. The CDR3 DNA sequence: TGTGCCAGCAGCTTAGACGGGAGCAATCAGCCCCAGCATTTT. Translating gives CASSLDGSNQPQHF. V is TRBV7-9 and J is TRBJ1-5; no reliable D call. Germline V lookup: CDR1 SEHNR, CDR2 FQNEAQ (reference sequence). The CDR3 length is 14 residues. Trimming left V 1 base short and J 1 base short, with 5 bases between.

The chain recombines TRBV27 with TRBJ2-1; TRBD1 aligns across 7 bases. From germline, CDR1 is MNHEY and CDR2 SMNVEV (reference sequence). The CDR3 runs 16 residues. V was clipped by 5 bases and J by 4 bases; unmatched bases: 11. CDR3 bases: TGTGCCAGCAGTATATTGACAGGGAGATTTTACAATGAGCAGTTCTTC. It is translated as CASSILTGRFYNEQFF.

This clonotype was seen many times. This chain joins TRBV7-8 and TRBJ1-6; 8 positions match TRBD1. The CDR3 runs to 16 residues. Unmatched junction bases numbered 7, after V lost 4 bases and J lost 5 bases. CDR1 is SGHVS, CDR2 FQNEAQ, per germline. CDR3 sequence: CASSSLDRGDNSPLHF. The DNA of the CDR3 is TGTGCCAGCAGCTCACTAGACAGGGGCGATAATTCACCCCTCCACTTT.

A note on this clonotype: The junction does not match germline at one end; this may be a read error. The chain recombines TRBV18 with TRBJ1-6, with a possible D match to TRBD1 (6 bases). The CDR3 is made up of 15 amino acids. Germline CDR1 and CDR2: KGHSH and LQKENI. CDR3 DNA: TGTGCCAGCTCACCCAGACAGGTTTTCAATTCACCCCCCCACTTT. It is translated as CASSPRQVFNSPPHF.

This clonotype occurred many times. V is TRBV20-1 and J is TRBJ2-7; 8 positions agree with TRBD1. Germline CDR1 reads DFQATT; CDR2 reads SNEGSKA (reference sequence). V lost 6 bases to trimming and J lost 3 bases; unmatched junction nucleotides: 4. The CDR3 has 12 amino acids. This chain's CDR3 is CSASDRGYEQYF. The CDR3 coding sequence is TGCAGTGCATCTGACAGGGGCTACGAGCAGTACTTC.

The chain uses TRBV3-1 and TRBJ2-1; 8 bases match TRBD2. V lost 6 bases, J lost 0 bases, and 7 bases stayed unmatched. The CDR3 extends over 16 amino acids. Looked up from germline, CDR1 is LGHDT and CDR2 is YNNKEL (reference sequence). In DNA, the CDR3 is TGTGCCAGCAGTCGAAGGACTAGCAGCTCCTACAATGAGCAGTTCTTC. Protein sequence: CASSRRTSSSYNEQFF.